This TCR beta chain is from a study of molecular identifiers for immune sequencing clone quantification. Naive CD8 T cell sorting was performed on the CD8+CD4-CCR7+CD45RA+ phenotype. From germline, CDR1 is MNHNS and CDR2 SASEGT. CDR3 length: 16 amino acids. V lost 7 bases and J 0 bases, leaving 16 bases between the germline ends. TCRdb called the PCR reads again in MiXCR, with one record for every CDR3 protein. Of approximately 500,000 distinct CDR3 sequences listed, less than 30% are singletons. Material: naive CD8+ T cells from blood, with Jurkat cell RNA spiked in. Stated subset: FACS-sorted CD8+CD4-CCR7+CD45RA+ naive T cells. This sequence originates from a human donor in good health. Some libraries in this study had Jurkat cell RNA spiked in. The genes are TRBV6-1 and TRBJ1-5; D uncertain. CDR3 DNA: TGTGCCAGCATAGAGCACGAGAGTTATAGCAATCAGCCCCAGCATTTT. Its translation: CASIEHESYSNQPQHF.